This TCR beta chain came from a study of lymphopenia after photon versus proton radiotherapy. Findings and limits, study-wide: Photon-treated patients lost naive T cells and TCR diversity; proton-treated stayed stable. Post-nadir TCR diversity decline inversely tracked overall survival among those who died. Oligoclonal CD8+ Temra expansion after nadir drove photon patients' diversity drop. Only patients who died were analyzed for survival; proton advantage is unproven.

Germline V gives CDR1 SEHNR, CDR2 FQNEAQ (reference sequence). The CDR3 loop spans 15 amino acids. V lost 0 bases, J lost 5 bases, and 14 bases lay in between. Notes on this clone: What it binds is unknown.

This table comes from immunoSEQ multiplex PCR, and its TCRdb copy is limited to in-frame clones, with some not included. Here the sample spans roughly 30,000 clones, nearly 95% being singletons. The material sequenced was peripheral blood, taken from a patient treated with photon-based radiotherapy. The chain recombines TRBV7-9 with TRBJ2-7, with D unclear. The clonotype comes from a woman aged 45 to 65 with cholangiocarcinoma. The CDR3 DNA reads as TGTGCCAGCAGCTTAGCGGGTATTGGCAGCAACGAGCAGTACTTC. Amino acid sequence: CASSLAGIGSNEQYF.